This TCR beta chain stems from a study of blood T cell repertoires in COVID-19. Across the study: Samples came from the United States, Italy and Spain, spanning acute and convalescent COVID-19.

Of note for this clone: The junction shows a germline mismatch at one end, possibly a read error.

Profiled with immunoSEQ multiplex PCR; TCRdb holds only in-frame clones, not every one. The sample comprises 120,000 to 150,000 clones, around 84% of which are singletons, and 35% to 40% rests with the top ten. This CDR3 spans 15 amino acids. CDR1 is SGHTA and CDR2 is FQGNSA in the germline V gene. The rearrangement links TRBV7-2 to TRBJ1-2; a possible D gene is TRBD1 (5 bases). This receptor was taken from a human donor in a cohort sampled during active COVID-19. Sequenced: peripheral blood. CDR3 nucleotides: TGTGCCAACAGCTTAGGGGCAGGGTGGAGCGACGGCTACACCTTC. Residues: CANSLGAGWSDGYTF.